This T cell receptor (beta chain) was recovered during a study of T cell repertoires in cytomegalovirus infection. Study-level information: In the study, CMV epitopes included recently identified HLA-C-restricted and well-studied HLA-B-restricted ones. In public TCR beta signatures, there were indications of both CMV infection and matching HLA type. Study results and limitations: Predominance within the ex vivo response was attributable to HLA-C-restricted CMV-specific TCR beta clonotypes. The cumulative frequency of public TCR beta families identified carriers of CMV plus the relevant HLA.

As for this clonotype: Its antigen is undetermined.

The V end lost 7 bases, the J end lost 0 bases, and 10 bases lay between the germline ends. The CDR3 is made up of 13 amino acids. The germline V gene encodes CDR1 MGHDK and CDR2 SYGVNS. From the reads, TCRdb called clonotypes with MiXCR, one entry per CDR3 protein. Found here are about 350,000 distinct CDR3 sequences, just under 35% of them singletons; the top ten hold about 13%. The specimen was cultured PBMCs, collected from culture after CMV antigen stimulation. The chain is built from TRBV25-1 and TRBJ2-7, with D possibly matching TRBD1 (5 bases). This TCR was sampled from a human donor in good health (CMV status not recorded). Some clones in this sample may be carry-over from other donors' samples. CDR3 coding DNA: TGTGCCAGCACCCGGACAAGCTCCTACGAGCAGTACTTC. This gives the protein CASTRTSSYEQYF.